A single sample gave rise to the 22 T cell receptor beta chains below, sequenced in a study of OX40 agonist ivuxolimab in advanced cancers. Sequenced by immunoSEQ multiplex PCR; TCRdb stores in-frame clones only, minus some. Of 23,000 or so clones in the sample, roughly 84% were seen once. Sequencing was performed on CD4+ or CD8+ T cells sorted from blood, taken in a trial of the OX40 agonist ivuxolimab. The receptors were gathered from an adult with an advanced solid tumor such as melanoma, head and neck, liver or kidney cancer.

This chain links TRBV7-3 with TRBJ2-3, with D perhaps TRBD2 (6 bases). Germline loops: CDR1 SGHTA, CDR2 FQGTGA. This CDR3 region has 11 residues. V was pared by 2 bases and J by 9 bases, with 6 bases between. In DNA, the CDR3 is TGTGCCAGCAGCTTAGGGGGGACGCAGTATTTT. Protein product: CASSLGGTQYF.

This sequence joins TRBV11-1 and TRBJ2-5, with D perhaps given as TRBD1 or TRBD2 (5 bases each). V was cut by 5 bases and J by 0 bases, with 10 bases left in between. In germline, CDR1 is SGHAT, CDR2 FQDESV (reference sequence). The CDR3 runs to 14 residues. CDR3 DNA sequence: TGTGCCAGCAGCGGGGACCTTTACCAAGAGACCCAGTACTTC. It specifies CASSGDLYQETQYF.

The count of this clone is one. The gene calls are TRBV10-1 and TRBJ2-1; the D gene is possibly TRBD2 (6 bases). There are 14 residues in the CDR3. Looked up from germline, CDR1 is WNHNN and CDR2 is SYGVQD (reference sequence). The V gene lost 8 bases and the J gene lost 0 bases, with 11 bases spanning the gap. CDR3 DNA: TGCGCCAGCGGAGGGGAGAACTCCTACAATGAGCAGTTCTTC. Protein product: CASGGENSYNEQFF.

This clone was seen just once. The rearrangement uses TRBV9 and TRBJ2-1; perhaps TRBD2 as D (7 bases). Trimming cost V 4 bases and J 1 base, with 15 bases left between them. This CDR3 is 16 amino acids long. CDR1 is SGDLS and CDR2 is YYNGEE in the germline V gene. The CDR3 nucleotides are TGTGCCAGCAGCTCTTTCGGGGGGCAGTCCTACAATGAGCAGTTCTTC. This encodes CASSSFGGQSYNEQFF.

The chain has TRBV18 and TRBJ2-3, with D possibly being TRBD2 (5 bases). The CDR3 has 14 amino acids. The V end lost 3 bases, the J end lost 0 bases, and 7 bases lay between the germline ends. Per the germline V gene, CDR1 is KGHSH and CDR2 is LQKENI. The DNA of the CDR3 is TGTGCCAGCTCACCGGACTTTAGCACAGATACGCAGTATTTT. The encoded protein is CASSPDFSTDTQYF.

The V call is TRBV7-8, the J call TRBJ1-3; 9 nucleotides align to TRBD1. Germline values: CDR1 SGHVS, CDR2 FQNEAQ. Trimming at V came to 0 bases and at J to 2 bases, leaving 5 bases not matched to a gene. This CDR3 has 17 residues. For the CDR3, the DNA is TGTGCCAGCAGCTTAGCCCCTGGGACAGGGCCTGGAAACACCATATATTTT. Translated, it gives CASSLAPGTGPGNTIYF.

CDR3 nucleotides: TGTGCCAGCAGTTACTGGACTAGCGGGAGTAAAGGTGAGCAGTTCTTC. This encodes CASSYWTSGSKGEQFF. The chain has TRBV6-6 and TRBJ2-1; 13 bases agree with TRBD2. The V segment lost 1 base and the J segment 9 bases; nucleotides outside the gene matches: 6. Germline loops: CDR1 MNHNY, CDR2 SVGAGI (reference sequence). The CDR3 covers 16 residues.

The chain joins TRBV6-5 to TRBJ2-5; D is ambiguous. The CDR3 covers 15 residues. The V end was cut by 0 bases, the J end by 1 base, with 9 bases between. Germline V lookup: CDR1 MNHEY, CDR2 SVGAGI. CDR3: CASSYSVTLQETQYF. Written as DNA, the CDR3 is TGTGCCAGCAGTTACTCAGTCACTCTCCAAGAGACCCAGTACTTC.

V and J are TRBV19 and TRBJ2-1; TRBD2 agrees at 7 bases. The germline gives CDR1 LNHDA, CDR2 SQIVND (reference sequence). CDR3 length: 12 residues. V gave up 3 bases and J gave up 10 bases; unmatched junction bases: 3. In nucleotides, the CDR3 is TGTGCCAGTAGTATTAGCGGGTTCGAGCAGTTCTTC. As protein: CASSISGFEQFF.

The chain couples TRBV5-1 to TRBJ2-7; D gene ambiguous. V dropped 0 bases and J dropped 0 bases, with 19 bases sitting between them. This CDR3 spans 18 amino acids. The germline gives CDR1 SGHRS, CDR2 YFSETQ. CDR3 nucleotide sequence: TGCGCCAGCAGCTTGGGGTTTGGGGTGGGTCAGAGCTCCTACGAGCAGTACTTC. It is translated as CASSLGFGVGQSSYEQYF.

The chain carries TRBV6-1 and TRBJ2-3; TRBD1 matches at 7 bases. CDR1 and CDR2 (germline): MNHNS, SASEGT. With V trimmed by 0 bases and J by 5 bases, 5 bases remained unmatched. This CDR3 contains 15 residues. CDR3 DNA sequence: TGTGCCAGCAGTGAAGCGCAGGGGGTGGGAGATACGCAGTATTTT. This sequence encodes CASSEAQGVGDTQYF.

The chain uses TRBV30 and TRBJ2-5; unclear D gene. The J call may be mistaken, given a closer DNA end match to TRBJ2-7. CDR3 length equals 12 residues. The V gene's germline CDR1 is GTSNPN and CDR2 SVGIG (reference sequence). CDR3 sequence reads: CAWSVSGYEQYF. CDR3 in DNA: TGTGCCTGGAGTGTCTCAGGCTACGAGCAGTACTTC.

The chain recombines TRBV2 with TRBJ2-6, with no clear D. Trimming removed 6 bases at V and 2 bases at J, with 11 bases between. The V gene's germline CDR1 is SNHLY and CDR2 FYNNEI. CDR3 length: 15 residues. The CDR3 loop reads CASSDWAAGANVLTF. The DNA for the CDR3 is TGTGCCAGCAGCGACTGGGCGGCTGGGGCCAACGTCCTGACTTTC.

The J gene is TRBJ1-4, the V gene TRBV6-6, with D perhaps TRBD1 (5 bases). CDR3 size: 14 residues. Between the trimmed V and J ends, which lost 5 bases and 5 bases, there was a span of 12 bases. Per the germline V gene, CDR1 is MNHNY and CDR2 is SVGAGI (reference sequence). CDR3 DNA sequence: TGTGCCAGCAGTAGAACAGGCCTAAATGAAAAACTGTTTTTT. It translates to CASSRTGLNEKLFF.

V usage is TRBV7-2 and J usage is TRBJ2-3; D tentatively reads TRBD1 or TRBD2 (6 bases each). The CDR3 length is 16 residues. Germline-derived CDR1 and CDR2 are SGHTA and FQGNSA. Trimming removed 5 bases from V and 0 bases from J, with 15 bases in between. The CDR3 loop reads CASSPPQGRSTDTQYF. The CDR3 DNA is TGTGCCAGCAGCCCACCGCAGGGGAGGAGCACAGATACGCAGTATTTT.

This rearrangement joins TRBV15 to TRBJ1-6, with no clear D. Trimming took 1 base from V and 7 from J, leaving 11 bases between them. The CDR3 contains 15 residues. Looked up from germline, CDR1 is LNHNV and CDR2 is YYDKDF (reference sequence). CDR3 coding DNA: TGTGCCACCAGCAGAGTGAGTCCTGCCAATTCACCCCTCCACTTT. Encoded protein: CATSRVSPANSPLHF.

The DNA for the CDR3 is TGCAGCGTTGAAAGGACAGGGAATTTGAATTCACCCCTCCACTTT. The encoded protein is CSVERTGNLNSPLHF. The rearrangement uses TRBV29-1 and TRBJ1-6, with 8 bases matching TRBD1. This CDR3 has 15 amino acids. The trim removed 2 bases at V and 7 bases at J, leaving 7 bases unmatched. Germline V gene data show CDR1 as SQVTM and CDR2 as ANQGSEA.

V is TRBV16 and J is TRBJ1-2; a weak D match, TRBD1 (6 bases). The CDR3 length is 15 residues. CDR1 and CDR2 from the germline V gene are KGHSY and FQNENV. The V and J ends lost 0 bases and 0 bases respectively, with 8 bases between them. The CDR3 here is CASSQSRQANYGYTF. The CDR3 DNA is TGTGCCAGCAGCCAATCTCGACAGGCTAACTATGGCTACACCTTC.

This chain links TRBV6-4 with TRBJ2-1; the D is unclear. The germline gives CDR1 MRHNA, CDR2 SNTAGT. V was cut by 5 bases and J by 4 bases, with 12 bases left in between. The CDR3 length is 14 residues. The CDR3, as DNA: TGTGCCAGCAGTCCCCAGCCAGGTTACAATGAGCAGTTCTTC. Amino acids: CASSPQPGYNEQFF.

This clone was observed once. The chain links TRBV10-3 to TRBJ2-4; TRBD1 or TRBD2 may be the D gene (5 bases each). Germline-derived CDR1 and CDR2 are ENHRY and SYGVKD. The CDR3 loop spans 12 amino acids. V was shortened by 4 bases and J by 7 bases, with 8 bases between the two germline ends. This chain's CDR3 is CAISGRDNIQYF. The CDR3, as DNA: TGTGCCATCAGTGGCCGGGACAACATTCAGTACTTC.

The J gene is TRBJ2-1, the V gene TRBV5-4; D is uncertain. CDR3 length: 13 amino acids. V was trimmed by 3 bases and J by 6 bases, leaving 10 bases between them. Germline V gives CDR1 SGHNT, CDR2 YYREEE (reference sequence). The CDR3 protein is CASSSPQSNEQFF. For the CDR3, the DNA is TGTGCCAGCAGCTCCCCTCAATCCAATGAGCAGTTCTTC. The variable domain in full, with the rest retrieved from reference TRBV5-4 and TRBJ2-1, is ETGVTQSPTHLIKTRGQQVTLRCSSQSGHNTVSWYQQALGQGPQFIFQYYREEENGRGNFPPRFSGLQFPNYSSELNVNALELDDSALYLCASSSPQSNEQFFGPGTRLTVL.

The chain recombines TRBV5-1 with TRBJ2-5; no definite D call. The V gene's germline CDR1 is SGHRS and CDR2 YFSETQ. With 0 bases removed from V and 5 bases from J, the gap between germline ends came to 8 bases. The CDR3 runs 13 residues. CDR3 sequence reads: CASSLGLLETQYF. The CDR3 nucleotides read TGCGCCAGCAGCTTGGGACTCCTCGAGACCCAGTACTTC. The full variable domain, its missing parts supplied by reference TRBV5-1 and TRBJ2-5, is KAGVTQTPRYLIKTRGQQVTLSCSPISGHRSVSWYQQTPGQGLQFLFEYFSETQRNKGNFPGRFSGRQFSNSRSEMNVSTLELGDSALYLCASSLGLLETQYFGPGTRLLVL.